Following are 5 T cell receptor beta chains from one sample sequenced in a study of blood T cell repertoires in COVID-19. The method was immunoSEQ multiplex PCR; TCRdb's version includes in-frame clones alone and lacks a portion of them. The table includes 330,000 or so clones, about nine tenths detected once. Source material: PBMCs or T cells enriched from blood (not recorded which). Receptor source: a woman aged 25 to 39 who had been exposed to COVID-19.

The chain employs TRBV10-3 and TRBJ1-1, with a tentative D call TRBD1 (5 bases). V was pared by 4 bases and J by 7 bases, with 10 bases between. Germline values: CDR1 ENHRY, CDR2 SYGVKD. The CDR3 is 12 amino acids. The CDR3 DNA reads TGTGCCATCAGTGCGGGGGACTTTGAAGCTTTCTTT. Translation: CAISAGDFEAFF.

The rearrangement links TRBV12-5 to TRBJ2-2, with 9 bases lining up with TRBD2. J lost 5 bases, V lost 5 bases, and 9 bases had no gene match. The germline V gene has CDR1 LGHNT and CDR2 FRNRAP. This CDR3 is built from 16 residues. The CDR3 loop is CASGLRLAVQTGELFF. The CDR3 coding sequence is TGTGCTAGTGGTCTGCGACTAGCGGTTCAGACCGGGGAGCTGTTTTTT.

The chain employs TRBV7-6 and TRBJ1-2, with TRBD1 identical over 10 bases. The germline V gene encodes CDR1 SGHVS and CDR2 FNYEAQ. V dropped 4 bases and J dropped 6; count of bases not matched to a gene: 8. The length of the CDR3 is 15 residues. CDR3 in DNA: TGTGCCAGCAGCTCTCGTTCCGGGACAGGGGATGGCTACACCTTC. The encoded protein is CASSSRSGTGDGYTF.

This sequence joins TRBV7-7 and TRBJ2-3; D is perhaps TRBD2 (6 bases). Germline CDR1 SSHAT, CDR2 FNYEAQ (reference sequence). The CDR3 runs 14 residues. V gave up 1 base and J gave up 2 bases, with 7 bases separating them. DNA of the CDR3: TGTGCCAGCAGCTTAGGACTAGACACAGATACGCAGTATTTT. Translation gives CASSLGLDTDTQYF.

This clone has just a few counts. The chain joins TRBV28 to TRBJ1-5; D is unresolved. V lost 5 bases to trimming and J lost 2 bases, with 13 bases between them. Looked up from germline, CDR1 is MDHEN and CDR2 is SYDVKM. This CDR3 is built from 15 residues. Here the CDR3 DNA reads TGTGCCAGCAGTGGCATTTTGCTAGGCAATCAGCCCCAGCATTTT. Translating it yields CASSGILLGNQPQHF.